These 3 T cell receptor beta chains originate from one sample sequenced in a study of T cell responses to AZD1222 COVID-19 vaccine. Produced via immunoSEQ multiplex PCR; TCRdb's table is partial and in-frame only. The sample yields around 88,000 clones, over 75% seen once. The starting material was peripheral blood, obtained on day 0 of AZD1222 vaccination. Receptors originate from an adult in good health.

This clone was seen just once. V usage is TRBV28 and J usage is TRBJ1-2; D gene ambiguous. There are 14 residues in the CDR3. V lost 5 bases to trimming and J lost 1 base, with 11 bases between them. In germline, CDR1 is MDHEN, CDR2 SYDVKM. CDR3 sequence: CASSPRLINYGYTF. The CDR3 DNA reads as TGTGCCAGCAGTCCCCGTCTAATTAACTATGGCTACACCTTC.

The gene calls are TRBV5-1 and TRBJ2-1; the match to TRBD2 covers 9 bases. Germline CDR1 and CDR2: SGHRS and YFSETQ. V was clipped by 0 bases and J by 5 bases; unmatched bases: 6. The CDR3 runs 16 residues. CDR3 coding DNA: TGCGCCAGCAGCTTGGCTGAGGTAGCGGGAGACAATGAGCAGTTCTTC. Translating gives CASSLAEVAGDNEQFF.

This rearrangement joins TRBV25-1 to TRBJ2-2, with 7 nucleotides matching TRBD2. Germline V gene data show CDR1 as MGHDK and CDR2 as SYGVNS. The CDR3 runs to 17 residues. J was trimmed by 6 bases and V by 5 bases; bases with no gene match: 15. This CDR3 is CASSTHRTSWRAGELFF. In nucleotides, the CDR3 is TGTGCCAGCAGTACTCATAGGACTAGTTGGCGAGCCGGGGAGCTGTTTTTT.